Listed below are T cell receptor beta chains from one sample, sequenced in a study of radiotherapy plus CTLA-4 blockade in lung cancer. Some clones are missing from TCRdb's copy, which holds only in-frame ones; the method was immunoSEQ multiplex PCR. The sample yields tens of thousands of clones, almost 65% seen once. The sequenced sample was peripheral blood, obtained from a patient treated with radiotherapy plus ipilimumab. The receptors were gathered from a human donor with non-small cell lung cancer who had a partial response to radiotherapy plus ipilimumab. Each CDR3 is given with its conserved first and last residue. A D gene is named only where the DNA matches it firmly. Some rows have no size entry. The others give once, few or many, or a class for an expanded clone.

CDR3 protein: CASSADLNTEAFF; CDR3 DNA: TGTGCCAGCAGCGCGGACTTGAACACTGAAGCTTTCTTT; J gene: TRBJ1-1; D gene: NA; V gene: TRBV7-6; clone size: many
CDR3 protein: CASSQDLTGGNYGYTF; CDR3 DNA: TGCGCCAGCAGCCAAGATCTCACAGGGGGTAACTATGGCTACACCTTC; J gene: TRBJ1-2; D gene: TRBD1; V gene: TRBV4-3; clone size: NA
CDR3 protein: CASTLNSNTEAFF; CDR3 DNA: TGTGCCAGTACCCTGAACTCGAACACTGAAGCTTTCTTT; J gene: TRBJ1-1; D gene: NA; V gene: TRBV19; clone size: NA
CDR3 protein: CASSMDGLLNTEAFF; CDR3 DNA: TGTGCCAGCAGCATGGACGGACTTCTGAACACTGAAGCTTTCTTT; J gene: TRBJ1-1; D gene: NA; V gene: TRBV6-1; clone size: NA
CDR3 protein: CASSQPGTDYGYTF; CDR3 DNA: TGTGCCAGCAGCCAACCCGGGACAGATTATGGCTACACCTTC; J gene: TRBJ1-2; D gene: TRBD1; V gene: TRBV4-1; clone size: few
CDR3 protein: CASSQDYRGGAQPQHF; CDR3 DNA: TGCGCCAGCAGCCAAGACTACAGGGGGGGGGCTCAGCCCCAGCATTTT; J gene: TRBJ1-5; D gene: TRBD1; V gene: TRBV4-1; clone size: NA
CDR3 protein: CAWLRDREGTQYF; CDR3 DNA: TGTGCCTGGCTCCGGGACAGGGAGGGAACGCAGTATTTT; J gene: TRBJ2-3; D gene: TRBD1; V gene: TRBV30; clone size: NA
CDR3 protein: CASSKVGSTAPYEKLFF; CDR3 DNA: TGTGCCAGCAGCAAAGTCGGCTCGACAGCCCCTTATGAAAAACTGTTTTTT; J gene: TRBJ1-4; D gene: NA; V gene: TRBV21-1; clone size: NA
CDR3 protein: CASSYGGQGSHYEQYF; CDR3 DNA: TGTGCCAGCAGTTATGGGGGACAGGGCTCCCACTACGAGCAGTACTTC; J gene: TRBJ2-7; D gene: TRBD1; V gene: TRBV6-5; clone size: few
CDR3 protein: CASSPKTGGGGYTF; CDR3 DNA: TGTGCCAGCAGTCCCAAGACAGGGGGGGGTGGCTACACCTTC; J gene: TRBJ1-2; D gene: TRBD1; V gene: TRBV6-5; clone size: few
CDR3 protein: CASSRGSNTGELFF; CDR3 DNA: TGCGCCAGCAGTCGGGGATCGAACACCGGGGAGCTGTTTTTT; J gene: TRBJ2-2; D gene: NA; V gene: TRBV5-1; clone size: NA
CDR3 protein: CASSFGGTSAGGEQFF; CDR3 DNA: TGTGCCAGCAGCTTCGGGGGGACTTCCGCAGGTGGTGAGCAGTTCTTC; J gene: TRBJ2-1; D gene: TRBD2; V gene: TRBV5-4; clone size: NA
CDR3 protein: CASSPRGKQETQYF; CDR3 DNA: TGCGCCAGCAGCCCAAGAGGAAAGCAAGAGACCCAGTACTTC; J gene: TRBJ2-5; D gene: NA; V gene: TRBV4-3; clone size: NA
CDR3 protein: CASSAGPYNSPLHF; CDR3 DNA: TGTGCCAGCAGTGCAGGGCCCTATAATTCACCCCTCCACTTT; J gene: TRBJ1-6; D gene: NA; V gene: TRBV6-5; clone size: few
CDR3 protein: CSILRQGLPENGYTF; CDR3 DNA: TGCAGCATTTTAAGACAGGGCCTGCCAGAGAATGGCTACACCTTC; J gene: TRBJ1-2; D gene: TRBD1; V gene: TRBV29-1; clone size: few
CDR3 protein: CASSEGGLLHLPQHF; CDR3 DNA: TGTGCCAGCAGTGAAGGGGGGCTCCTCCATCTCCCCCAGCATTTT; J gene: TRBJ1-5; D gene: NA; V gene: TRBV2; clone size: few
CDR3 protein: CASSSGLAWGEQFF; CDR3 DNA: TGTGCCAGCAGCTCGGGACTAGCGTGGGGTGAGCAGTTCTTC; J gene: TRBJ2-1; D gene: TRBD2; V gene: TRBV7-8; clone size: few
CDR3 protein: CASRLNRQGVDEAFF; CDR3 DNA: TGTGCCAGCAGACTTAACCGACAGGGGGTTGATGAAGCTTTCTTT; J gene: TRBJ1-1; D gene: TRBD1; V gene: TRBV6-5; clone size: NA
CDR3 protein: CASSWTGNGYTF; CDR3 DNA: TGTGCCAGCAGCTGGACAGGGAATGGCTACACCTTC; J gene: TRBJ1-2; D gene: TRBD1; V gene: TRBV5-5; clone size: once
CDR3 protein: CASSSLASTDTQYF; CDR3 DNA: TGCGCCAGCAGCTCGCTAGCGAGCACAGATACGCAGTATTTT; J gene: TRBJ2-3; D gene: NA; V gene: TRBV5-1; clone size: NA
CDR3 protein: CASSVAGNTEAFF; CDR3 DNA: TGTGCCAGCAGCGTAGCAGGTAACACTGAAGCTTTCTTT; J gene: TRBJ1-1; D gene: NA; V gene: TRBV9; clone size: few
CDR3 protein: CASSLPGNSPLHF; CDR3 DNA: TGTGCCAGCAGCTTACCCGGGAATTCACCCCTCCACTTT; J gene: TRBJ1-6; D gene: NA; V gene: TRBV7-2; clone size: NA
CDR3 protein: CASSTGQWRETQYF; CDR3 DNA: TGTGCCAGTAGTACCGGACAATGGAGAGAGACCCAGTACTTC; J gene: TRBJ2-5; D gene: NA; V gene: TRBV19; clone size: NA
CDR3 protein: CASSHEAERPYEKLFF; CDR3 DNA: TGTGCCAGCAGCCATGAGGCGGAGAGACCGTATGAAAAACTGTTTTTT; J gene: TRBJ1-4; D gene: NA; V gene: TRBV4-2; clone size: NA
CDR3 protein: CASTLGDSLNYGYTF; CDR3 DNA: TGTGCCAGCACCTTAGGGGACAGTCTTAACTATGGCTACACCTTC; J gene: TRBJ1-2; D gene: TRBD1; V gene: TRBV11-2; clone size: NA
CDR3 protein: CASSFGTTADEQFF; CDR3 DNA: TGTGCCAGCAGCTTCGGGACTACTGCGGATGAGCAGTTCTTC; J gene: TRBJ2-1; D gene: TRBD2; V gene: TRBV7-9; clone size: NA
CDR3 protein: CASSFPGKYEQYF; CDR3 DNA: TGTGCCAGCAGCTTCCCAGGGAAATACGAGCAGTACTTC; J gene: TRBJ2-7; D gene: NA; V gene: TRBV13; clone size: many
CDR3 protein: CASSVGTGGGTDTQYF; CDR3 DNA: TGTGCCAGCAGCGTCGGGACAGGAGGGGGCACAGATACGCAGTATTTT; J gene: TRBJ2-3; D gene: TRBD1; V gene: TRBV9; clone size: few
CDR3 protein: CASSLTGTGNHEQYF; CDR3 DNA: TGTGCCAGCTCACTGACCGGGACAGGGAATCACGAGCAGTACTTC; J gene: TRBJ2-7; D gene: TRBD1; V gene: TRBV18; clone size: NA
CDR3 protein: CASSYSGQYNSPLHF; CDR3 DNA: TGTGCCAGCAGTTACTCCGGACAGTATAATTCACCCCTCCACTTT; J gene: TRBJ1-6; D gene: NA; V gene: TRBV6-5; clone size: few
CDR3 protein: CASRADPRSTDTQYF; CDR3 DNA: TGTGCCAGCAGGGCAGACCCCAGGAGCACAGATACGCAGTATTTT; J gene: TRBJ2-3; D gene: NA; V gene: TRBV27; clone size: NA
CDR3 protein: CASSLGNSYGYTF; CDR3 DNA: TGTGCCAGCAGCTTGGGGAACAGCTATGGCTACACCTTC; J gene: TRBJ1-2; D gene: NA; V gene: TRBV5-4; clone size: few
CDR3 protein: CAISGTGGFIGANVLTF; CDR3 DNA: TGTGCCATCAGTGGGACAGGGGGCTTTATTGGGGCCAACGTCCTGACTTTC; J gene: TRBJ2-6; D gene: TRBD1; V gene: TRBV10-3; clone size: NA
CDR3 protein: CATRGHANVGYTF; CDR3 DNA: TGTGCCACCCGAGGACATGCTAACGTTGGCTACACCTTC; J gene: TRBJ1-2; D gene: NA; V gene: TRBV6-5; clone size: NA
CDR3 protein: CASSQDKTGGPDETQYF; CDR3 DNA: TGTGCCAGCAGCCAAGATAAAACGGGAGGCCCCGACGAGACCCAGTACTTC; J gene: TRBJ2-5; D gene: TRBD2; V gene: TRBV4-2; clone size: few
CDR3 protein: CASSRLAGGEDTQYF; CDR3 DNA: TGTGCCAGCAGCCGACTAGCGGGAGGGGAAGATACGCAGTATTTT; J gene: TRBJ2-3; D gene: TRBD2; V gene: TRBV7-8; clone size: NA
CDR3 protein: CASSQNNGEQYF; CDR3 DNA: TGCGCCAGCAGCCAAAATAACGGCGAGCAGTACTTC; J gene: TRBJ2-7; D gene: NA; V gene: TRBV4-3; clone size: few
CDR3 protein: CASSPETGLDRWAFF; CDR3 DNA: TGTGCCAGCAGCCCGGAGACAGGGCTGGATAGGTGGGCTTTCTTT; J gene: TRBJ1-1; D gene: TRBD1; V gene: TRBV5-5; clone size: few
CDR3 protein: CASAGDRNMNTEAFF; CDR3 DNA: TGCGCCAGCGCGGGGGACAGGAACATGAACACTGAAGCTTTCTTT; J gene: TRBJ1-1; D gene: TRBD1; V gene: TRBV5-1; clone size: NA
CDR3 protein: CATKPPYSYNEQFF; CDR3 DNA: TGTGCCACCAAGCCGCCTTACTCCTACAATGAGCAGTTCTTC; J gene: TRBJ2-1; D gene: NA; V gene: TRBV15; clone size: NA
CDR3 protein: CASSAGEQYF; CDR3 DNA: TGTGCCAGCAGCGCCGGGGAGCAGTACTTC; J gene: TRBJ2-7; D gene: NA; V gene: TRBV6-1; clone size: few
CDR3 protein: CASVRDRVRGQETQYF; CDR3 DNA: TGCGCCAGCGTCCGGGACAGGGTTCGAGGCCAAGAGACCCAGTACTTC; J gene: TRBJ2-5; D gene: TRBD1; V gene: TRBV4-1; clone size: NA
CDR3 protein: CASSPVGGSGANVLTF; CDR3 DNA: TGTGCCAGCAGCCCCGTCGGGGGTTCTGGGGCCAACGTCCTGACTTTC; J gene: TRBJ2-6; D gene: NA; V gene: TRBV9; clone size: once
CDR3 protein: CASSYHRDRGYEQYF; CDR3 DNA: TGTGCCAGCAGTTACCACCGGGACAGGGGATACGAGCAGTACTTC; J gene: TRBJ2-7; D gene: TRBD1; V gene: TRBV6-5; clone size: few
CDR3 protein: CASSVARGGETQYF; CDR3 DNA: TGTGCCAGCAGCGTAGCTAGAGGGGGAGAGACCCAGTACTTC; J gene: TRBJ2-5; D gene: NA; V gene: TRBV9; clone size: NA